The rows below give T cell receptor beta chains drawn from one sample of a study of spatial heterogeneity in lung cancer. TCRdb processed the 5' RACE reads anew with MiXCR; each CDR3 protein has one entry. The sample has approximately 52,000 distinct CDR3 sequences; around 7% are singletons. The sequencing here drew on PBMCs, taken at surgery. The source is a female donor with early-stage non-small cell lung cancer. The conserved cysteine and the conserved F or W are not part of the CDR3 here. Each record gives: J gene, CDR3 length, V gene, CDR3 protein.

TRBJ1-2,14,TRBV28,ASRGSLPLHNYGYT
TRBJ1-2,11,TRBV20-1,SASAPRSHGYT
TRBJ2-5,13,TRBV20-1,SARPIRAAQETQY
TRBJ2-7,14,TRBV9,ASSPGTGAISYEQY
TRBJ2-1,12,TRBV7-2,ASSRLAGGGEQF
TRBJ2-7,11,TRBV6-2/TRBV6-3,ASSPGVIGEQY
TRBJ1-5,10,TRBV7-9,ASSRGEQPQH
TRBJ1-1,11,TRBV4-3,ASSQGEGSEAF
TRBJ2-3,11,TRBV5-5,ARSFLARDTQY
TRBJ1-6,14,TRBV27,ASSLRYGHSFSPLH
TRBJ2-1,18,TRBV4-2,ASSQDRPPPGLAGVNEQF
TRBJ1-4,14,TRBV3-2,ASSLPGRTPHEKLF
TRBJ2-2,13,TRBV28,ASSLPAGYTGELF
TRBJ2-7,13,TRBV5-1,ASSSLAGGTREQY
TRBJ2-2,12,TRBV2,ASRRDRAAGELF
TRBJ2-1,14,TRBV3-1,ASSHGPLAGRNEQF
TRBJ2-6,16,TRBV2,ASSDLGQGAAGANVLT
TRBJ2-3,11,TRBV29-1,SVDGRETDTQY
TRBJ1-6,13,TRBV6-1,ASRLYRENNSPLR
TRBJ2-7,13,TRBV29-1,SANLRGTGMNEQY
TRBJ2-7,12,TRBV6-6,ASSYSWGSYEQY
TRBJ2-5,11,TRBV4-1,ASSLGSQETQY
TRBJ1-3,13,TRBV11-2,ASSSGLYSGNTIY
TRBJ2-3,12,TRBV24-1,ATSDAGAEDTQY
TRBJ2-3,13,TRBV11-2,ASSPLRIGTDTQY
TRBJ1-1,11,TRBV12-3/TRBV12-4,ASSFQPNTEAF
TRBJ2-3,11,TRBV7-2,ASSKTRLDTQY
TRBJ1-1,12,TRBV5-1,ASSKGQPNTEAF
TRBJ2-5,13,TRBV19,ASSASGTRIETQY
TRBJ2-3,8,TRBV28,ANSTDTQY
TRBJ2-1,12,TRBV7-3,ASSPGPPYNEQF
TRBJ1-4,13,TRBV5-6,ASSLRTGPGEKLF
TRBJ1-4,11,TRBV5-1,ASRVATNEKLF
TRBJ2-3,10,TRBV24-1,ATSTGMDTQY
TRBJ2-2,13,TRBV18,ASSQVAGDTGELF
TRBJ2-2,13,TRBV7-2,ASSLVERVAGELF
TRBJ2-1,10,TRBV5-4,ASRGTNNEQF